These 19 T cell receptor beta chains were sequenced from one sample in a study of blood T cells in healthy people across ages. A sample-barcoded 5' primer and a J-beta primer mix were used in a second PCR of about 7 to 12 cycles. In TCRdb, the 5' RACE reads were re-called with MiXCR into one record per CDR3 protein. The sample records 1.5 million to 2 million distinct CDR3 sequences, 25% to 30% being singletons. Material: blood. The receptors stem from a woman aged 25 to 39 in good health.

This clonotype was counted a few times. CDR3 nucleotide sequence: TGCAGTGCTAGAAAACGGACTAGCGGGATCCTATTATACGAGCAGTACTTC. It is translated as CSARKRTSGILLYEQYF. V gene TRBV20-1 combines with J gene TRBJ2-7; 12 bases are a match to TRBD2. V lost 2 bases, J lost 4 bases, and 12 bases stayed unmatched. The CDR3 has 17 amino acids. Germline values: CDR1 DFQATT, CDR2 SNEGSKA (reference sequence).

The rearrangement links TRBV2 to TRBJ2-5; TRBD1 matches 11 bases. With the DNA end fitting TRBJ2-7 better, the J assignment may be wrong. Germline V gene sequence: CDR1 SNHLY, CDR2 FYNNEI. This CDR3 has 14 residues. This chain's CDR3 is CASRWTGGPYEQYF. CDR3 in DNA: TGTGCCAGCCGTTGGACAGGGGGCCCCTACGAGCAGTACTTC.

The chain recombines TRBV10-3 with TRBJ1-2; weak D call: TRBD1 (5 bases). This CDR3 region has 14 residues. V gave up 0 bases and J gave up 8 bases, with 13 bases separating them. The germline CDR1 and CDR2 sequences are ENHRY and SYGVKD. DNA of the CDR3: TGTGCCATCAGTGAGTCGAGGCAGGGCTGGGGCTACACCTTC. As protein: CAISESRQGWGYTF.

This clonotype was seen ten or more times. For the CDR3, the DNA is TGTGCCATCAGTGAGGGAGCACGCGAGCAGTACTTC. Translation: CAISEGAREQYF. The V gene is TRBV10-3, the J gene TRBJ2-7; no reliable D call. Trimming took 2 bases from V and 6 from J, leaving 8 bases between them. Germline CDR1 and CDR2: ENHRY and SYGVKD. The CDR3 contains 12 residues.

The chain joins TRBV6-2 or TRBV6-3 to TRBJ2-7; D is uncertain. The germline V and J ends were trimmed by 4 bases and 8 bases, with 24 bases remaining between them. CDR1 is MNHEY, CDR2 SVGEGT, per germline. The CDR3 loop spans 16 amino acids. CDR3 sequence reads: CASSSFSSGPQSQQYF. The CDR3 coding sequence is TGTGCCAGCAGTTCCTTCTCCTCCGGGCCGCAGTCCCAGCAGTACTTC.

Comment on this clonotype: At one end the junction does not follow the germline gene, possibly because of a read error. J is TRBJ2-1 and V is TRBV7-9; 11 bases align to TRBD2. The CDR3 length is 16 residues. CDR1 and CDR2 from the germline V gene are SEHNR and FQNEAQ (reference sequence). The CDR3 DNA reads TGTGCCAGCAGCGAGGGACTAGCGGTGATGGGCGATGAGCAGTGCTTC. Protein: CASSEGLAVMGDEQCF.

The chain is built from TRBV13 and TRBJ1-2; TRBD1 is a possible D gene (6 bases). This CDR3 spans 17 amino acids. Germline CDR1 PRHDT, CDR2 FYEKMQ (reference sequence). Trimming pared 5 bases from V and 6 bases from J, leaving 25 bases between. CDR3 bases: TGTGCCAGCAGCCGCTTTGCAGAGCCAGGGGAAAAAAATGGCTACACCTTC. This gives the protein CASSRFAEPGEKNGYTF.

The chain employs TRBV5-5 and TRBJ2-4, with D perhaps assigned TRBD1 or TRBD2 (5 bases each). V was clipped by 4 bases and J by 6 bases, with 14 bases between them. The CDR3 runs 14 residues. Germline V gene lookup returns CDR1 SGHKS and CDR2 YYEKEE (reference sequence). CDR3 protein: CASSPGRAGNIQYF. CDR3 sequence (DNA): TGTGCCAGCAGCCCTGGCAGGGCGGGAAACATTCAGTACTTC.

This clonotype was detected a few times. This rearrangement joins TRBV7-8 to TRBJ2-5; D might be TRBD1 or TRBD2, each matching 5 bases. The CDR3 is 15 amino acids. With 5 bases removed from V and 5 bases from J, the gap between germline ends came to 18 bases. Germline V gives CDR1 SGHVS, CDR2 FQNEAQ. The CDR3 loop is CASSPKTLREETQYF. The CDR3 DNA is TGTGCCAGCAGCCCGAAGACCCTCAGGGAGGAGACCCAGTACTTC. The whole variable domain, filled in from reference TRBV7-8 and TRBJ2-5, reads GAGVSQSPRYKVAKRGQDVALRCDPISGHVSLFWYQQALGQGPEFLTYFQNEAQLDKSGLPSDRFFAERPEGSVSTLKIQRTQQEDSAVYLCASSPKTLREETQYFGPGTRLLVL.

This clonotype was recorded many times. V usage is TRBV20-1 and J usage is TRBJ2-7, with D possibly TRBD1 on 6 matching bases. There are 14 residues in the CDR3. Germline V gene data show CDR1 as DFQATT and CDR2 as SNEGSKA (reference sequence). V lost 1 base and J 3 bases, leaving 13 bases between the germline ends. CDR3 nucleotide sequence: TGCAGTGCTAGAGTCCAGGGGTCAAACTACGAGCAGTACTTC. This encodes CSARVQGSNYEQYF.

In the case of this clonotype: A read error may produce the germline difference seen at one junction end. The V and J genes are TRBV15 and TRBJ2-7; possible D gene TRBD2, 5 bases. The CDR3 runs 15 residues. Germline V gene sequence: CDR1 LNHNV, CDR2 YYDKDF (reference sequence). In DNA form, the CDR3 reads TGTGCCACCGGCAGAGGTAGAGGGAGCTCCTACGAGCAGTACTTC. It translates to CATGRGRGSSYEQYF.

V usage is TRBV20-1 and J usage is TRBJ1-2; 9 nucleotides align to TRBD1. J was trimmed by 8 bases and V by 4 bases; bases with no gene match: 8. CDR3 size: 13 residues. Germline values: CDR1 DFQATT, CDR2 SNEGSKA (reference sequence). The CDR3 is CSAIGRQGDGYTF. Written as DNA, the CDR3 is TGCAGTGCTATAGGACGACAGGGGGACGGCTACACCTTC.

This chain links TRBV5-1 with TRBJ2-3, with D perhaps being TRBD1 or TRBD2 (5 bases each). The V gene lost 5 bases and the J gene lost 6 bases, with 19 bases spanning the gap. The CDR3 length is 15 residues. Germline assignment: CDR1 SGHRS and CDR2 YFSETQ. As DNA, the CDR3 is TGCGCCAGCAGTATTCCGGGGCAGGGAAAGGATACGCAGTATTTT. It translates to CASSIPGQGKDTQYF. Together with reference TRBV5-1 and TRBJ2-3, the CDR3 gives the full variable domain: KAGVTQTPRYLIKTRGQQVTLSCSPISGHRSVSWYQQTPGQGLQFLFEYFSETQRNKGNFPGRFSGRQFSNSRSEMNVSTLELGDSALYLCASSIPGQGKDTQYFGPGTRLTVL.

This clonotype was detected only a few times. The chain employs TRBV4-3 and TRBJ1-1; D remains unclear. Trimming left V 2 bases short and J 1 base short, with 8 bases between. This CDR3 region has 14 residues. Germline values: CDR1 LGHNA, CDR2 YSLEER. The CDR3 nucleotides are TGCGCCAGCAGCCAATCCGCAGGGAACACTGAAGCTTTCTTT. The encoded protein is CASSQSAGNTEAFF.

As DNA, the CDR3 is TGTGCCAGCAGCCTCACCGGGACAGGGGACAGGAAGACCCAGTACTTC. This sequence encodes CASSLTGTGDRKTQYF. V gene TRBV3-1 combines with J gene TRBJ2-5; 10 nucleotides line up with TRBD1. Germline V gene lookup returns CDR1 LGHDT and CDR2 YNNKEL (reference sequence). The CDR3 extends over 16 amino acids. Unmatched junction bases numbered 11, after V lost 4 bases and J lost 6 bases.

At least ten counts were recorded for this clonotype. This chain uses TRBV4-1 with TRBJ2-7; no firm D call. V lost 0 bases and J lost 6, with 6 bases in between. This CDR3 has 12 amino acids. The germline V gene has CDR1 MGHRA and CDR2 YSYEKL. Written as DNA, the CDR3 is TGCGCCAGCAGCCAAGATAGTCGCGAGCAGTACTTC. It is translated as CASSQDSREQYF.

Worth noting for this clonotype: At one of its ends the junction is not consistent with the germline gene, which may arise from a read error. V is TRBV25-1 and J is TRBJ2-1; no firm D call. This CDR3 is 14 amino acids long. Germline V gives CDR1 MGHDK, CDR2 SYGVNS. CDR3 in DNA: TGTGCCAGTTCAGCAGTAAACGGCTACTATGAGCAGTTCTTC. Translation: CASSAVNGYYEQFF. The whole variable domain, remainder taken from reference TRBV25-1 and TRBJ2-1, is EADIYQTPRYLVIGTGKKITLECSQTMGHDKMYWYQQDPGMELHLIHYSYGVNSTEKGDLSSESTVSRIRTEHFPLTLESARPSHTSQYLCASSAVNGYYEQFFGPGTRLTVL.

This clonotype was seen only a few times. The chain joins TRBV3-1 to TRBJ2-3; TRBD2 aligns across 9 bases. V gave up 5 bases and J gave up 1 base; unmatched junction bases: 7. CDR1 LGHDT and CDR2 YNNKEL come from the germline V gene (reference sequence). This CDR3 has 16 residues. The CDR3 bases are TGTGCCAGCAGCGAGGGACTAGCTGAAGGCACAGATACGCAGTATTTT. It yields the protein CASSEGLAEGTDTQYF.

This clonotype was detected ten times or more. V and J are TRBV12-3 or TRBV12-4 and TRBJ2-5, with unresolved D. The V and J ends lost 7 bases and 4 bases respectively, with 10 bases between them. The CDR3 has 12 residues. The CDR3: CASTYDRETQYF. In DNA, the CDR3 is TGTGCCAGCACCTATGATCGAGAGACCCAGTACTTC.